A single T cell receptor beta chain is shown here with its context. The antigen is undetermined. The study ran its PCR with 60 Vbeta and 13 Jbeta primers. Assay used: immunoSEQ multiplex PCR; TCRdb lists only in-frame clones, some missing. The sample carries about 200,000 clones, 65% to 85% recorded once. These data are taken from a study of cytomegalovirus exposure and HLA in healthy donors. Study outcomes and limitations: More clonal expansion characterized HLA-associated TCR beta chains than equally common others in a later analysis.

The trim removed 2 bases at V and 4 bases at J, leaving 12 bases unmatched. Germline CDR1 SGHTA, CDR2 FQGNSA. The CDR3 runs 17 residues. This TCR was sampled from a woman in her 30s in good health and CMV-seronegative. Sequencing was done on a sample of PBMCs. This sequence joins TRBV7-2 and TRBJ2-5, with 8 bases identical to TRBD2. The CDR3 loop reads CASSLPHWVAGSETQYF. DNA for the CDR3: TGTGCCAGCAGCTTACCCCATTGGGTAGCGGGGTCAGAGACCCAGTACTTC.